This TCR beta chain comes out of a study of shared clonotypes between healthy human individuals. The assay was immunoSEQ multiplex PCR, and TCRdb's table has in-frame clones only and misses some. Here the sample spans about 1.9 million clones, just under 95% being singletons. CD45RO-negative, CCR7-positively selected cells formed the naive CD8 fraction, excluding terminally differentiated effector memory CD45RA+ cells. The ends were cut back, 10 bases at V and 4 bases at J, with 19 bases in the middle. The CDR3 spans 14 residues. Germline loops: CDR1 LNHDA, CDR2 SQIVND (reference sequence). The sample holds one count of this clone. Its antigen is not identified. Study-wide points: Sampling was confined to blood; repertoires within tissues likely differ.

The specimen sequenced was naive CD8+ T cells from PBMCs. This sequence joins TRBV19 and TRBJ1-2; D not resolved. The receptor comes from a man between 18 and 29 years old in good health. Some clones in this sample may be carry-over from other donors' samples. As DNA, the CDR3 is TGTGCCACCTCAATCGGGGAACGGAGCTATGGCTACACCTTC. Its protein is CATSIGERSYGYTF. Together with reference TRBV19 and TRBJ1-2, the CDR3 gives the full variable domain: DGGITQSPKYLFRKEGQNVTLSCEQNLNHDAMYWYRQDPGQGLRLIYYSQIVNDFQKGDIAEGYSVSREKKESFPLTVTSAQKNPTAFYLCATSIGERSYGYTFGSGTRLTVV.